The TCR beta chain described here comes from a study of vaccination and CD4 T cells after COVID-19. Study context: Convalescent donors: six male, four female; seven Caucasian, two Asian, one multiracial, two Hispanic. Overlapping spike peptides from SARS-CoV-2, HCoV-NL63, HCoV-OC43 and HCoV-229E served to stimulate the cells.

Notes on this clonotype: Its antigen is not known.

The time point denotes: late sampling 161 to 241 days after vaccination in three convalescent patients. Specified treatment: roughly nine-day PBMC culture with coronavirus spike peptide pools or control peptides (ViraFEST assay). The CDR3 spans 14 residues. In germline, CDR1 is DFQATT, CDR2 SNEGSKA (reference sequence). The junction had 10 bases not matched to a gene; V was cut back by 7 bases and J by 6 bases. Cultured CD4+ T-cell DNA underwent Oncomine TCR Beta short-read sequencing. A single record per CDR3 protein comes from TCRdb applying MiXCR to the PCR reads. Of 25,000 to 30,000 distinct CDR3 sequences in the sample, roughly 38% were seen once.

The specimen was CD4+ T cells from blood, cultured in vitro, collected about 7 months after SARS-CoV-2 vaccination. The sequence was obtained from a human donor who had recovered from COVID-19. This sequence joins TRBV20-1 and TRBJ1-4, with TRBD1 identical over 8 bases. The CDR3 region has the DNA TGCAGTGTTTCCTTCAGGGGGCAAGATGAAAAACTGTTTTTT. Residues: CSVSFRGQDEKLFF.